What follows are 24 T cell receptor beta chains derived from one specimen sequenced in a study of cytomegalovirus exposure and HLA in healthy donors. Primers included in the PCR were 60 Vbeta and 13 Jbeta primers. The data were produced by immunoSEQ multiplex PCR, yet TCRdb's version contains in-frame clones alone and is incomplete. There are about 130,000 clones in the sample; roughly three fifths occur only once, and 2% to 3% lies in the top ten. Sequencing used PBMCs. All receptors derive from a woman aged 40 to 50 in good health and CMV-seronegative.

The V gene is TRBV7-2, the J gene TRBJ2-7, with a tentative D call TRBD2 (6 bases). V gave up 5 bases and J gave up 2 bases, with 25 bases separating them. Per germline, CDR1 SGHTA and CDR2 FQGNSA. The CDR3 extends over 18 amino acids. DNA of the CDR3: TGTGCCAGCAGCCCTCTCACGGGGGTGCACCCGGGCCCCTACGAGCAGTACTTC. It encodes CASSPLTGVHPGPYEQYF. Supplemented by reference TRBV7-2 and TRBJ2-7, the full variable domain reads GAGVSQSPSNKVTEKGKDVELRCDPISGHTALYWYRQSLGQGLEFLIYFQGNSAPDKSGLPSDRFSAERTGGSVSTLTIQRTQQEDSAVYLCASSPLTGVHPGPYEQYFGPGTRLTVT.

This clone was found once. The chain links TRBV5-4 to TRBJ2-2, with 9 nucleotides matching TRBD2. The junction had 1 base not matched to a gene; V was cut back by 0 bases and J by 1 base. The CDR3 is 16 amino acids. Germline V lookup: CDR1 SGHNT, CDR2 YYREEE (reference sequence). The CDR3 nucleotides are TGTGCCAGCAGCTTGGGTAGCGGGGGGAACACCGGGGAGCTGTTTTTT. It codes for CASSLGSGGNTGELFF. Using reference TRBV5-4 and TRBJ2-2 for the parts outside the CDR3, the full variable domain is ETGVTQSPTHLIKTRGQQVTLRCSSQSGHNTVSWYQQALGQGPQFIFQYYREEENGRGNFPPRFSGLQFPNYSSELNVNALELDDSALYLCASSLGSGGNTGELFFGEGSRLTVL.

The chain combines TRBV11-2 with TRBJ2-1, with D maybe TRBD1 (6 bases). Trimming pared 5 bases from V and 0 bases from J, leaving 11 bases between. Germline V gene lookup returns CDR1 SGHAT and CDR2 FQNNGV. The CDR3 has 15 amino acids. The CDR3 here is CASSPTGSSYNEQFF. In DNA form, the CDR3 reads TGTGCCAGCAGCCCTACAGGGTCCTCCTACAATGAGCAGTTCTTC.

The chain employs TRBV5-4 and TRBJ2-2; TRBD1 matches at 8 bases. The CDR3 consists of 15 residues. Losses at the gene ends were 4 bases for V and 5 bases for J; bases not matched to a gene: 7. Per the germline V gene, CDR1 is SGHNT and CDR2 is YYREEE (reference sequence). This chain's CDR3 is CASSQDRVSTGELFF. Written as DNA, the CDR3 is TGTGCCAGCAGCCAGGACAGGGTCTCGACCGGGGAGCTGTTTTTT.

The V gene is TRBV7-2, the J gene TRBJ1-1; D perhaps matches TRBD1 (5 bases). Germline CDR1 SGHTA, CDR2 FQGNSA. The CDR3 length is 13 residues. V was clipped by 5 bases and J by 6 bases, with 13 bases between them. The CDR3 loop reads CASSLRGKAEAFF. In DNA, the CDR3 is TGTGCCAGCAGCCTAAGGGGAAAGGCTGAAGCTTTCTTT.

V and J are TRBV28 and TRBJ1-5; no clear D. Germline lookup yields CDR1 MDHEN and CDR2 SYDVKM. Trimming removed 3 bases at V and 7 bases at J, with 13 bases between. This CDR3 comprises 14 residues. Written as DNA, the CDR3 is TGTGCCAGCAGTTTTCGGGGTACTTACCAGCCCCAGCATTTT. Encoded protein: CASSFRGTYQPQHF.

The rearrangement joins TRBV12-5 to TRBJ1-1; D is perhaps TRBD1 (6 bases). From germline, CDR1 is LGHNT and CDR2 FRNRAP. This CDR3 contains 17 residues. Trimming removed 1 base at V and 4 bases at J, with 19 bases between. This CDR3 is CASGLAPPGHPFTEAFF. CDR3 nucleotides: TGTGCTAGTGGTTTGGCCCCCCCGGGACACCCTTTCACTGAAGCTTTCTTT.

This clone was seen only a few times. The V and J genes are TRBV19 and TRBJ1-5; D unresolved. This CDR3 is built from 13 residues. Trimming removed 5 bases at V and 4 bases at J, with 9 bases between. Germline V gene lookup returns CDR1 LNHDA and CDR2 SQIVND (reference sequence). CDR3 protein: CASSGPGNQPQHF. CDR3 coding DNA: TGTGCCAGTAGTGGGCCGGGGAATCAGCCCCAGCATTTT.

This clone was found a few times. The chain uses TRBV10-2 and TRBJ2-6; D may be TRBD1 (5 bases). Trimming pared 5 bases from V and 2 bases from J, leaving 13 bases between. This CDR3 spans 16 amino acids. The V gene's germline CDR1 is WSHSY and CDR2 SAAADI. CDR3 nucleotide sequence: TGCGCCAGCAGTCCGGACATTTACCCTGGGGCCAACGTCCTGACTTTC. Its protein is CASSPDIYPGANVLTF.

The rearrangement links TRBV7-3 to TRBJ2-5, with 7 bases matching TRBD1. In germline, CDR1 is SGHTA, CDR2 FQGTGA. V was pared by 5 bases and J by 3 bases, with 12 bases of the junction left unmatched. The CDR3 has 16 residues. The CDR3 nucleotides are TGTGCCAGCAGCACTCCCACCGGGACAGCCAAAGAGACCCAGTACTTC. Translation gives CASSTPTGTAKETQYF.

The chain carries TRBV5-1 and TRBJ2-7, with 7 bases fitting TRBD1. With 0 bases clipped from V and 6 bases from J, the junction kept 3 bases outside the gene matches. CDR1 and CDR2 from the germline V gene are SGHRS and YFSETQ. CDR3 size: 13 residues. DNA for the CDR3: TGCGCCAGCAGCTTGGGACAGGGTCCCGAGCAGTACTTC. It codes for CASSLGQGPEQYF.

This clone was seen a single time. The CDR3 DNA sequence: TGCGCCAGCTCGGGGGGTCCTATGAACACTGAAGCTTTCTTT. Protein sequence: CASSGGPMNTEAFF. The chain uses TRBV5-1 and TRBJ1-1, with a tentative D call TRBD1 (5 bases). The CDR3 is 14 residues long. Germline V CDR1 and CDR2: SGHRS, YFSETQ. V lost 7 bases to trimming and J lost 0 bases, with 13 bases between them.

The V gene is TRBV7-9, the J gene TRBJ1-4; weak D call: TRBD1 (6 bases). V was clipped by 1 base and J by 5 bases, with 11 bases between them. CDR1 and CDR2 from the germline V gene are SEHNR and FQNEAQ (reference sequence). The CDR3 is made up of 15 amino acids. The CDR3 DNA sequence: TGTGCCAGCAGCTTAGAGGGGGTGGTCAATGAAAAACTGTTTTTT. Its translation is CASSLEGVVNEKLFF.

This clone was counted once. The V and J genes are TRBV10-3 and TRBJ1-2; D is unclear. Germline V CDR1 and CDR2: ENHRY, SYGVKD. The CDR3 has 13 amino acids. Trimming left V 0 bases short and J 7 bases short, with 9 bases between. The CDR3 loop reads CAISESGVGGYTF. The CDR3 DNA reads TGTGCCATCAGTGAGTCAGGAGTGGGTGGCTACACCTTC.

V gene TRBV28 combines with J gene TRBJ1-1; TRBD1 aligns across 7 bases. From germline, CDR1 is MDHEN and CDR2 SYDVKM. Unmatched junction bases numbered 4, after V lost 4 bases and J lost 2 bases. This CDR3 has 14 residues. In DNA form, the CDR3 reads TGTGCCAGCAGTTCTACAGGGGACAACACTGAAGCTTTCTTT. It encodes CASSSTGDNTEAFF.

The chain is built from TRBV7-9 and TRBJ2-2; D is possibly TRBD2 (5 bases). The germline V gene encodes CDR1 SEHNR and CDR2 FQNEAQ (reference sequence). The CDR3 loop spans 16 amino acids. Trimming pared 1 base from V and 4 bases from J, leaving 13 bases between. CDR3: CASSLVASSLTGELFF. CDR3 coding DNA: TGTGCCAGCAGCTTAGTGGCGTCTAGCCTCACCGGGGAGCTGTTTTTT.

The V gene is TRBV29-1, the J gene TRBJ2-7, with D possibly matching TRBD1 (6 bases). The CDR3 extends over 15 amino acids. V was trimmed by 5 bases and J by 0 bases, leaving 17 bases between them. Germline loops: CDR1 SQVTM, CDR2 ANQGSEA. DNA of the CDR3: TGCAGCGTTTCGAAACAGGGACGGAGCTCCTACGAGCAGTACTTC. Amino acid sequence: CSVSKQGRSSYEQYF.

This clone was seen only a few times. This chain joins TRBV5-1 and TRBJ2-5, with D unresolved. Germline V gene data show CDR1 as SGHRS and CDR2 as YFSETQ. The V end was cut by 4 bases, the J end by 5 bases, with 6 bases between. This CDR3 has 11 residues. As DNA, the CDR3 is TGCGCCAGCAGCGAAGAGGAGACCCAGTACTTC. Protein sequence: CASSEEETQYF.

V gene TRBV6-5 combines with J gene TRBJ2-2, with D uncertain. The CDR3 has 15 amino acids. Trimming removed 6 bases at V and 7 bases at J, with 18 bases between. Per the germline V gene, CDR1 is MNHEY and CDR2 is SVGAGI. The CDR3 reads CASSFTVLPRGELFF. CDR3 nucleotide sequence: TGTGCCAGCAGCTTCACAGTCCTCCCGCGCGGGGAGCTGTTTTTT.

This clone was found a few times. The CDR3 DNA is TGTGCCAGCAGCCCACTGGGACAGGGGGCGAATCAGCCCCAGCATTTT. Amino acid sequence: CASSPLGQGANQPQHF. V and J are TRBV11-2 and TRBJ1-5; 12 nucleotides agree with TRBD1. CDR3 length equals 16 residues. Germline lookup yields CDR1 SGHAT and CDR2 FQNNGV. Trimming cost V 5 bases and J 4 bases; bases outside gene matches: 6.

This chain joins TRBV6-1 and TRBJ2-3, with D perhaps matching TRBD1 (6 bases). Germline assignment: CDR1 MNHNS and CDR2 SASEGT. Trimming cost V 5 bases and J 6 bases, with 9 bases left between them. The CDR3 length is 12 residues. CDR3 bases: TGTGCCAGCAGTCGCGGACAGGATACGCAGTATTTT. Residues: CASSRGQDTQYF.

This clone was counted between two and nine times. The rearrangement links TRBV10-3 to TRBJ1-2; weak D call: TRBD1 (5 bases). V was pared by 4 bases and J by 3 bases, with 15 bases between. This CDR3 spans 15 amino acids. Germline-derived CDR1 and CDR2 are ENHRY and SYGVKD. The CDR3 coding sequence is TGTGCCATCAGTGGGCCTCTTAGGGGTGACTATGGCTACACCTTC. As protein: CAISGPLRGDYGYTF.

This clone was seen only a few times. The rearrangement links TRBV30 to TRBJ1-2, with 9 bases aligning to TRBD1. Looked up from germline, CDR1 is GTSNPN and CDR2 is SVGIG (reference sequence). V lost 3 bases, J lost 0 bases, and 5 bases stayed unmatched. CDR3 length: 15 amino acids. CDR3: CAWSGTGITNYGYTF. CDR3 coding DNA: TGTGCCTGGAGCGGGACAGGGATTACTAACTATGGCTACACCTTC.

The chain uses TRBV7-2 and TRBJ2-2, with D tentatively TRBD1 (6 bases). The CDR3 is made up of 13 amino acids. In germline, CDR1 is SGHTA, CDR2 FQGNSA. V gave up 2 bases and J gave up 7 bases, with 8 bases separating them. CDR3 loop: CASSLNRVGELFF. CDR3 in DNA: TGTGCCAGCAGCTTAAACAGGGTCGGGGAGCTGTTTTTT.